The 25 T cell receptor beta chains reported below all come from one sample, sequenced in a study of read filtering for tumor transcriptome and immune sequencing. From roughly 390 ng of RNA, a library with molecular barcoded alpha/delta and beta/gamma adaptors was made. Each CDR3 protein is one row after TCRdb ran MiXCR on the reads. The table shows some 140,000 distinct CDR3 sequences, with around 13% occurring only once. The sample comprised a population of CD138-negative cells sorted from bone marrow. Receptors were obtained from a donor at least 40 years old with multiple myeloma.

Details on this clonotype: Just one base apart from a much larger clone, this may be a read error. The chain links TRBV6-1 to TRBJ1-5; 7 bases fit TRBD1. Germline CDR1 is MNHNS and CDR2 is SASEGT. Trimming at V came to 2 bases and at J to 5 bases, leaving 3 bases not matched to a gene. This CDR3 comprises 14 residues. This CDR3 reads CASSETTGDQPQHF. DNA for the CDR3: TGTGCCAGCAGTGAAACAACAGGGGATCAGCCCCAGCATTTT.

This clonotype has a count of ten or more. This chain connects TRBV14 to TRBJ2-1; no clear D gene. The CDR3 is 16 amino acids. The germline CDR1 and CDR2 sequences are SGHDN and FVKESK. Trimming left V 4 bases short and J 0 bases short, with 13 bases between. The CDR3 is CASSPAPVASYNEQFF. CDR3 DNA sequence: TGTGCCAGCAGCCCAGCCCCGGTCGCCTCCTACAATGAGCAGTTCTTC.

This clonotype was found many times. CDR3 protein: CASSQEGRSNSPLHF. In DNA form, the CDR3 reads TGTGCCAGCAGCCAAGAAGGCAGGTCCAATTCACCCCTCCACTTT. The rearrangement uses TRBV4-2 and TRBJ1-6; D is undetermined. This CDR3 is built from 15 residues. Germline CDR1 and CDR2: LGHNA and YNFKEQ. Trimming shortened V by 0 bases and J by 7 bases, and 10 bases separated the two germline ends.

The rearrangement links TRBV29-1 to TRBJ2-7; 13 bases align to TRBD2. CDR1 and CDR2 from the germline V gene are SQVTM and ANQGSEA. V was clipped by 7 bases and J by 3 bases; unmatched bases: 3. The CDR3 sequence is 13 residues long. Here the CDR3 DNA reads TGCAGCGCCGGACTAGCGGGGGTCTACGAGCAGTACTTC. It specifies CSAGLAGVYEQYF.

In this sample, this clonotype turned up a few times. The chain is built from TRBV10-1 and TRBJ2-1; maybe TRBD2 (7 bases). This CDR3 is built from 14 residues. V dropped 4 bases and J dropped 8 bases, with 15 bases sitting between them. Germline V gene lookup returns CDR1 WNHNN and CDR2 SYGVQD (reference sequence). CDR3 coding DNA: TGCGCCAGCAGTGGGGGGGGCCGTGGCGATGAGCAGTTCTTC. It codes for CASSGGGRGDEQFF.

This clonotype was seen ten or more times. This chain links TRBV14 with TRBJ2-1; D gene unclear. Looked up from germline, CDR1 is SGHDN and CDR2 is FVKESK. This CDR3 contains 15 residues. Trimming left V 0 bases short and J 1 base short, with 7 bases between. CDR3 nucleotides: TGTGCCAGCAGCCAAGAATGGCAGTCCTACAATGAGCAGTTCTTC. This sequence encodes CASSQEWQSYNEQFF.

This clonotype was recorded at least ten times. This chain uses TRBV5-5 with TRBJ2-5; D unresolved. The CDR3 spans 11 residues. V was shortened by 6 bases and J by 6 bases, with 9 bases between the two germline ends. Germline lookup yields CDR1 SGHKS and CDR2 YYEKEE (reference sequence). The CDR3 spells CASTLMQTQYF. The CDR3 coding sequence is TGTGCCAGCACCCTCATGCAGACCCAGTACTTC.

This clonotype was counted many times. This chain links TRBV29-1 with TRBJ1-2, with 9 nucleotides matching TRBD1. V trimming: 1 base; J trimming: 2 bases; junction bases outside the gene matches: 14. This CDR3 has 18 amino acids. Germline V gene lookup returns CDR1 SQVTM and CDR2 ANQGSEA. CDR3 loop: CSVEVMGVGQGRNYGYTF. The DNA for the CDR3 is TGCAGCGTTGAAGTGATGGGAGTAGGACAGGGGAGAAACTATGGCTACACCTTC.

With respect to this clonotype: This clone may be a read error of a much larger clone one base away. A read error is likely, as this CDR3 ends without the conserved phenylalanine or tryptophan. V is TRBV12-3 or TRBV12-4 and J is TRBJ1-6, with no clear D. The CDR3 extends over 15 amino acids. Trimming stripped 6 bases from V and 7 bases from J, with 16 bases between. CDR3 DNA: TGTGCCAGCAGCCCCGGGCCGTCGGCGAATTCACCCCTCCACCTT. Protein sequence: CASSPGPSANSPLHL.

This clonotype has at least ten counts. The V call is TRBV10-3, the J call TRBJ1-1; possible D gene TRBD1, 5 bases. Germline V gene lookup returns CDR1 ENHRY and CDR2 SYGVKD. The CDR3 covers 12 residues. The V end was cut by 10 bases, the J end by 7 bases, with 16 bases between. The CDR3, as DNA: TGTGCCACTTCCTCGGACAACTATGAAGCTTTCTTT. As protein: CATSSDNYEAFF.

This clonotype was seen ten or more times. The chain employs TRBV20-1 and TRBJ2-5, with 7 positions matching TRBD1. The germline CDR1 and CDR2 sequences are DFQATT and SNEGSKA (reference sequence). The V gene end was trimmed by 4 bases and the J gene end by 2 bases; junction bases not matched to a gene: 4. The CDR3 loop spans 13 amino acids. CDR3 in amino acids: CSATPGQQETQYF. The CDR3 DNA follows: TGCAGTGCTACACCGGGACAGCAAGAGACCCAGTACTTC.

This clonotype was counted many times. The rearrangement uses TRBV12-3 or TRBV12-4 and TRBJ2-1; D possibly uses TRBD1 or TRBD2 (5 bases each). Trimming removed 6 bases from V and 5 bases from J, with 11 bases in between. This CDR3 comprises 13 residues. The CDR3 protein is CASRSRDHNEQFF. DNA of the CDR3: TGTGCCAGCAGATCCCGGGACCACAATGAGCAGTTCTTC.

This clonotype was recorded at least ten times. This chain uses TRBV5-1 with TRBJ2-1; possible D gene TRBD2, 5 bases. V was pared by 2 bases and J by 2 bases, with 8 bases between. The CDR3 runs to 14 residues. The germline CDR1 and CDR2 sequences are SGHRS and YFSETQ. CDR3 in DNA: TGCGCCAGCAGCTTCGAGGGTACCTACAATGAGCAGTTCTTC. It yields the protein CASSFEGTYNEQFF.

This clonotype has only a few counts. A far larger clone differs by one base, so this is likely a read error. The chain employs TRBV11-3 and TRBJ2-1; 10 positions match TRBD2. The CDR3 consists of 16 residues. Per the germline V gene, CDR1 is SGHNT and CDR2 is YENEEA. V lost 5 bases, J lost 0 bases, and 4 bases stayed unmatched. CDR3 bases: TGTGCCAGCAGCCCGGGACTAGCGAGCTCCTACAATGAGCAGTTCTTC. Protein: CASSPGLASSYNEQFF. Variable domain in full (rest from reference TRBV11-3 and TRBJ2-1): EAGVVQSPRYKIIEKKQPVAFWCNPISGHNTLYWYLQNLGQGPELLIRYENEEAVDDSQLPKDRFSAERLKGVDSTLKIQPAELGDSAVYLCASSPGLASSYNEQFFGPGTRLTVL.

Points on this clonotype: A much larger clone lies a single base off, so this may be a read error. The J gene is TRBJ1-1, the V gene TRBV30; a weak D match, TRBD1 (5 bases). From germline, CDR1 is GTSNPN and CDR2 SVGIG (reference sequence). The CDR3 contains 11 residues. This CDR3 reads CDWTPNTEAFF. For the CDR3, the DNA is TGTGACTGGACACCGAACACTGAAGCTTTCTTT.

Of note for this clonotype: A far larger clone is one nucleotide away, so this likely arose from a read error. V gene TRBV6-2 or TRBV6-3 combines with J gene TRBJ2-1, with 7 bases that match TRBD1. Germline lookup yields CDR1 MNHEY and CDR2 SVGEGT. There are 18 residues in the CDR3. The CDR3 bases are TGTGCCGGCAGTTACACTGACAGGGCCTGGGACCGGTACAATGAGCAGTTCTTC. The encoded protein is CAGSYTDRAWDRYNEQFF.

This clonotype was recorded at least ten times. The rearrangement links TRBV5-1 to TRBJ2-1, with TRBD2 matching over 7 bases. Trimming at V came to 4 bases and at J to 0 bases, leaving 7 bases not matched to a gene. The CDR3 runs 16 residues. Germline loops: CDR1 SGHRS, CDR2 YFSETQ. CDR3 nucleotide sequence: TGCGCCAGCAGCGCGAGCGGGGCAAGCTCCTACAATGAGCAGTTCTTC. This translates into CASSASGASSYNEQFF.

The chain employs TRBV6-2 or TRBV6-3 and TRBJ2-3; no clear D gene. This CDR3 comprises 16 residues. V was shortened by 0 bases and J by 2 bases, with 12 bases between the two germline ends. Per the germline V gene, CDR1 is MNHEY and CDR2 is SVGEGT. CDR3 DNA: TGTGCCAGCAGTTACTCGATAAGGAGCAACACAGATACGCAGTATTTT. Translation gives CASSYSIRSNTDTQYF.

This clonotype was picked up many times. This chain connects TRBV12-3 or TRBV12-4 to TRBJ2-7; possibly TRBD1 or TRBD2 for D (6 bases each). The CDR3 totals 13 residues. Trimming cost V 5 bases and J 6 bases, with 14 bases left between them. The CDR3 DNA reads TGTGCCAGCAGTCGGGCCGGGGGCCTCGAGCAGTACTTC. Translated: CASSRAGGLEQYF.

This clonotype has just a few counts. The CDR3 here is CATSDPSGRAANEQFF. CDR3 coding DNA: TGTGCCACCAGTGATCCTAGCGGGAGGGCGGCCAATGAGCAGTTCTTC. The rearrangement links TRBV24-1 to TRBJ2-1, with 12 nucleotides matching TRBD2. Unmatched junction bases numbered 5, after V lost 3 bases and J lost 6 bases. CDR3 size: 16 residues. From germline, CDR1 is KGHDR and CDR2 SFDVKD.

Ten or more counts support this clonotype. The chain couples TRBV7-9 to TRBJ2-2; TRBD2 aligns across 11 bases. CDR3 length: 17 amino acids. J was trimmed by 8 bases and V by 4 bases; bases with no gene match: 12. Germline V gives CDR1 SEHNR, CDR2 FQNEAQ (reference sequence). In DNA form, the CDR3 reads TGTGCCAGCAGCTCCCACCCCTTGGGACTAGCGGCAGGGGAGCTGTTTTTT. Amino acids: CASSSHPLGLAAGELFF.

This clonotype was observed many times. This rearrangement joins TRBV29-1 to TRBJ2-3, with D possibly matching TRBD2 (6 bases). Per the germline V gene, CDR1 is SQVTM and CDR2 is ANQGSEA. V lost 7 bases and J lost 0, with 11 bases in between. The CDR3 has 13 amino acids. The DNA of the CDR3 is TGCAGCGCATCCGGGGGAAGCACAGATACGCAGTATTTT. Protein product: CSASGGSTDTQYF.

In its sample, this clonotype was seen many times. This chain links TRBV7-9 with TRBJ2-7; 9 bases match TRBD2. V lost 5 bases to trimming and J lost 7 bases; unmatched junction nucleotides: 12. The germline gives CDR1 SEHNR, CDR2 FQNEAQ (reference sequence). The CDR3 runs to 15 residues. For the CDR3, the DNA is TGTGCCAGCAGCAATGCGGGGGGGCTAGCGAGAGAGCAGTACTTC. Translating it yields CASSNAGGLAREQYF.

There are many counts of this clonotype. V and J are TRBV7-2 and TRBJ2-2; 9 bases match TRBD1. Trimming took 1 base from V and 7 from J; bases not matched to a gene: 7. The CDR3 covers 16 residues. Per the germline V gene, CDR1 is SGHTA and CDR2 is FQGNSA. CDR3 sequence (DNA): TGTGCCAGCAGCTTAGTGGACAGGGGTCAAGACGGGGAGCTGTTTTTT. It codes for CASSLVDRGQDGELFF.

This clonotype was counted at least ten times. The CDR3 loop reads CASSPRTGGDYGYTF. In DNA, the CDR3 is TGCGCCAGCAGCCCCAGGACAGGGGGCGACTATGGCTACACCTTC. The chain combines TRBV5-1 with TRBJ1-2; 11 bases fit TRBD1. The V and J ends lost 4 bases and 3 bases, in that order; junction bases with no gene match: 5. This CDR3 spans 15 amino acids. Germline loops: CDR1 SGHRS, CDR2 YFSETQ.